This entry lists 14 T cell receptor beta chains sequenced from one sample in a study of cytomegalovirus exposure and HLA in healthy donors. PCR primers comprised 60 Vbeta and 13 Jbeta primers. Measured with immunoSEQ multiplex PCR; TCRdb has only the in-frame clones, and not every one. This table holds 150,000 to 250,000 clones, roughly 80% found once. Sequencing was performed on PBMCs. The source is a woman in her forties or fifties in good health and CMV-seropositive.

This rearrangement joins TRBV7-9 to TRBJ2-3, with unresolved D. V was shortened by 3 bases and J by 2 bases, with 12 bases between the two germline ends. Looked up from germline, CDR1 is SEHNR and CDR2 is FQNEAQ (reference sequence). The CDR3 consists of 15 residues. CDR3 amino acids: CASSFVTPSTDTQYF. The CDR3 coding sequence is TGTGCCAGCAGCTTCGTGACACCTTCCACAGATACGCAGTATTTT.

J is TRBJ2-4 and V is TRBV28; TRBD2 matches 8 bases. J gave up 1 base and V 2 bases, and 4 bases lay outside the gene matches. CDR1 and CDR2 from the germline V gene are MDHEN and SYDVKM. The CDR3 is made up of 16 amino acids. DNA of the CDR3: TGTGCCAGCAGTTTAAGCGGGAGTCTGGCCAAAAACATTCAGTACTTC. This codes for CASSLSGSLAKNIQYF.

This clone was detected a few times. The rearrangement links TRBV5-6 to TRBJ2-3; D not resolved. Germline CDR1 is SGHDT and CDR2 is YYEEEE. This CDR3 is 13 amino acids long. The V gene lost 4 bases and the J gene lost 4 bases, with 10 bases spanning the gap. DNA of the CDR3: TGTGCCAGCAGCATGCGTTCCGCAGATACGCAGTATTTT. This gives the protein CASSMRSADTQYF.

V gene TRBV27 combines with J gene TRBJ2-5; 9 bases are a match to TRBD2. Trimming at V came to 4 bases and at J to 2 bases, leaving 14 bases not matched to a gene. The CDR3 loop spans 18 amino acids. CDR1 MNHEY and CDR2 SMNVEV come from the germline V gene (reference sequence). This CDR3 is CASSSGGPGLAFQETQYF. DNA of the CDR3: TGTGCCAGCAGTTCGGGTGGGCCCGGACTAGCGTTTCAAGAGACCCAGTACTTC.

This sequence joins TRBV9 and TRBJ2-7, with D maybe TRBD1 (5 bases). Germline V gene data show CDR1 as SGDLS and CDR2 as YYNGEE. CDR3 length equals 13 residues. V gave up 7 bases and J gave up 2 bases, with 13 bases separating them. CDR3 coding DNA: TGTGCCAGCCAACCAGACAGCACCTACGAGCAGTACTTC. It translates to CASQPDSTYEQYF.

This clone was seen a single time. J is TRBJ2-7 and V is TRBV28; 8 nucleotides line up with TRBD2. This CDR3 region has 14 residues. Germline lookup yields CDR1 MDHEN and CDR2 SYDVKM. Trimming cost V 6 bases and J 2 bases; bases outside gene matches: 6. The CDR3 is CASSGGGGTYEQYF. CDR3 DNA sequence: TGTGCCAGCAGCGGCGGCGGGGGGACCTACGAGCAGTACTTC. Variable domain in full (rest from reference TRBV28 and TRBJ2-7): DVKVTQSSRYLVKRTGEKVFLECVQDMDHENMFWYRQDPGLGLRLIYFSYDVKMKEKGDIPEGYSVSREKKERFSLILESASTNQTSMYLCASSGGGGTYEQYFGPGTRLTVT.

The rearrangement joins TRBV27 to TRBJ1-2, with 10 bases fitting TRBD1. The germline gives CDR1 MNHEY, CDR2 SMNVEV (reference sequence). The ends lost 6 bases at V and 3 bases at J; junction bases unmatched: 4. CDR3 length equals 14 residues. CDR3 protein: CASRPDRGDYGYTF. In DNA, the CDR3 is TGTGCCAGCAGGCCGGACAGGGGGGACTATGGCTACACCTTC.

The chain joins TRBV11-2 to TRBJ2-2; a weak D match, TRBD1 (5 bases). The germline gives CDR1 SGHAT, CDR2 FQNNGV. CDR3 length equals 14 residues. V was trimmed by 3 bases and J by 7 bases, leaving 12 bases between them. The CDR3 reads CASSFGQGNGELFF. CDR3 bases: TGTGCCAGCAGCTTTGGCCAGGGAAACGGGGAGCTGTTTTTT.

The gene calls are TRBV4-3 and TRBJ2-3; D unresolved. The V gene's germline CDR1 is LGHNA and CDR2 YSLEER. V lost 1 base to trimming and J lost 1 base, with 9 bases between them. CDR3 length: 15 residues. The CDR3 here is CASSQGLPGTDTQYF. CDR3 bases: TGCGCCAGCAGCCAAGGATTGCCGGGCACAGATACGCAGTATTTT.

This clone was recorded a few times. The J gene is TRBJ2-5, the V gene TRBV4-3; 11 nucleotides align to TRBD1. Per germline, CDR1 LGHNA and CDR2 YSLEER. This CDR3 region has 16 residues. The J segment lost 4 bases and the V segment lost 0 bases, leaving 4 bases of the junction unmatched. CDR3 residues: CASSQEGQGAGETQYF. The CDR3 nucleotides read TGCGCCAGCAGCCAAGAAGGACAGGGGGCAGGAGAGACCCAGTACTTC.

The V gene is TRBV5-6, the J gene TRBJ2-4; 12 bases agree with TRBD1. V shed 3 bases and J 7 bases; nucleotides not matched to a gene: 11. The CDR3 is 17 residues long. Per germline, CDR1 SGHDT and CDR2 YYEEEE. In DNA, the CDR3 is TGTGCCAGCAGCTCTTTCCGGGACAGGGGGCGGACTAACATTCAGTACTTC. This sequence encodes CASSSFRDRGRTNIQYF.

This chain links TRBV19 with TRBJ2-2; D is undetermined. CDR1 LNHDA and CDR2 SQIVND come from the germline V gene (reference sequence). Trimming pared 0 bases from V and 6 bases from J, leaving 8 bases between. CDR3 length: 14 amino acids. CDR3 sequence reads: CASSIEREPGELFF. Written as DNA, the CDR3 is TGTGCCAGTAGTATAGAGAGAGAGCCCGGGGAGCTGTTTTTT. Full variable domain (remainder filled in from reference TRBV19 and TRBJ2-2): DGGITQSPKYLFRKEGQNVTLSCEQNLNHDAMYWYRQDPGQGLRLIYYSQIVNDFQKGDIAEGYSVSREKKESFPLTVTSAQKNPTAFYLCASSIEREPGELFFGEGSRLTVL.

The chain joins TRBV11-1 to TRBJ2-3; 9 positions agree with TRBD2. V lost 5 bases to trimming and J lost 1 base; unmatched junction nucleotides: 16. Germline V gene data show CDR1 as SGHAT and CDR2 as FQDESV (reference sequence). The CDR3 runs 19 residues. CDR3 in amino acids: CASSHVRGYRTSGTDTQYF. The CDR3 DNA sequence: TGTGCCAGCAGCCACGTCCGAGGGTACCGGACTAGCGGCACAGATACGCAGTATTTT.

The gene calls are TRBV5-4 and TRBJ1-2, with 7 positions matching TRBD1. J gave up 3 bases and V 4 bases, and 6 bases lay outside the gene matches. This CDR3 contains 14 residues. Germline V lookup: CDR1 SGHNT, CDR2 YYREEE (reference sequence). CDR3 DNA: TGTGCCAGCAGCCCCGGGACAGAGTACTATGGCTACACCTTC. This sequence encodes CASSPGTEYYGYTF.